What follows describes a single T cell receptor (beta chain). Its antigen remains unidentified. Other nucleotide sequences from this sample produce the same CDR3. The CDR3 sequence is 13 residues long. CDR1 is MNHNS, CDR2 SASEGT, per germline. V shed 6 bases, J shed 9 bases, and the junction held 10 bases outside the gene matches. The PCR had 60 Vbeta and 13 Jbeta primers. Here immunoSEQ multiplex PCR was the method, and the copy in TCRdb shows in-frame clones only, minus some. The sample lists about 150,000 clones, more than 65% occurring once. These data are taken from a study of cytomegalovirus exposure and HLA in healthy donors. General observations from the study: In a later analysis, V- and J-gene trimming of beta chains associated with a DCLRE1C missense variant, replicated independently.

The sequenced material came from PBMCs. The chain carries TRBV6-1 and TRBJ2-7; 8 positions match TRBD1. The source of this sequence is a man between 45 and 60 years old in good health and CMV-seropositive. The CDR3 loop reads CASSTGQVPRQYV. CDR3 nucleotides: TGTGCCAGCAGCACGGGACAGGTACCAAGGCAGTACGTC.